This T cell receptor beta chain was sequenced in a study of CD8 T cells in Susac syndrome (dated by TCRdb to about 2019). At the level of the whole study: Repertoire sequencing was used to test whether CD8+ T cell activation and differentiation in Susac syndrome was antigen driven. The clonality of the CD8+ T cell repertoire was compared across over 10 healthy donors, around 14 Susac syndrome patients and about 16 multiple sclerosis patients.

RNA was extracted with the RNeasy kit and roughly 0.5 to 1 ug was reverse transcribed using random hexamers. TCR beta CDR3 regions were amplified with the immunoSEQ multiplex PCR assay covering 54 Vbeta and 13 Jbeta segments. Bias from PCR amplification was corrected by using a synthetic template baseline for primer optimization and for computational correction. Regarding the original processing steps: Reads were assigned to V, D and J genes according to IMGT and analyzed in immunoSEQ Analyzer, with only productive sequences retained. To calculate clonality, Shannon entropy was normalized by log2 of the number of productive unique sequences and then subtracted from one. Public and private clones were assessed among the 100 most prevalent clones of each patient and control. Susac-specific clones were defined as absent from healthy and MS cohorts, about 1,000 published viral clones and other ImmuneACCESS disease sequences. TCRdb applied fastp at Q25 and MiXCR to the public reads, then kept only in-frame beta chains. Here each entry gathers all rows of one CDR3 protein and keeps the most common genes and DNA. The V and J calls and clone size come from TCRdb's table, not from the authors' own analysis. Here the sample has just over 150,000 distinct CDR3 sequences; approximately 96% occur a single time. The ten largest clones take up more than 0.2% of the sample.

Peripheral blood CD8+ and CD4+ T cells from healthy donors, Susac syndrome patients and multiple sclerosis patients were profiled by high-throughput TCR beta sequencing. Multiple sclerosis controls were treatment-naive patients with stable or active relapsing-remitting disease fulfilling revised McDonald criteria. Bulk CD8+ and CD4+ T cells were purified by magnetic negative isolation, while CD8+ TEMRA cells were enriched using FACS. Blood was collected in EDTA tubes and processed within 24 hours, with PBMCs isolated through density gradient centrifugation. PBMCs intended for TCR sequencing were cryopreserved in liquid nitrogen and thawed later in a water bath at 37 degrees C. The sorted or isolated CD4+, CD8+ and CD8+ TEMRA cells had a purity of 90% or higher. General findings and caveats noted by the study authors: The number of individuals in the TCR sequencing and HLA analysis was recognized as being relatively small.

A word on this clonotype: Its recognized antigen is unknown. No clone much larger than this one lies a single base away; base qualities are absent.

Sequencing was carried out using CD8+ T cells from PBMCs. The receptor was derived from a human donor with multiple sclerosis.

The CDR3 region has the sequence CSVEGTSGYNEQFF. The DNA reads as follows: TGCAGCGTCGAGGGGACTAGCGGCTACAATGAGCAGTTCTTC. The chain uses TRBV29-1 and TRBJ2-1; the central 11 bases match TRBD2. From a lookup of the germline V gene, CDR1 and CDR2 are SQVTM and ANQGSEA. Including the terminal cysteine and phenylalanine, the CDR3 comprises 14 residues. The CDR3 DNA has 42 bases and is translated from base 1. From V the trimming removes 6 bases and from J it removes 3 bases, while the gene matches leave 4 bases of the junction unaccounted for.